A single sample gave rise to the 4 T cell receptor beta chains below, sequenced in a study of control samples from healthy donors and cancer patients. Produced via immunoSEQ multiplex PCR; TCRdb's table is partial and in-frame only. The sample lists 99,000 or so clones; around 82% were seen once. Specimen: blood. The receptors come from a woman in her forties or fifties in good health.

This clone was seen once. The rearrangement uses TRBV7-2 and TRBJ2-7; D may be TRBD1 (6 bases). This CDR3 is 12 amino acids long. Germline assignment: CDR1 SGHTA and CDR2 FQGNSA. The V gene lost 4 bases and the J gene lost 4 bases, with 8 bases spanning the gap. This chain's CDR3 is CASSSDRYEQYF. The CDR3 bases are TGTGCCAGCAGCTCGGACAGATACGAGCAGTACTTC.

The sample holds one count of this clone. The rearrangement links TRBV27 to TRBJ1-5; weak D call: TRBD1 (5 bases). The V gene's germline CDR1 is MNHEY and CDR2 SMNVEV (reference sequence). The CDR3 consists of 18 residues. The V end was cut by 5 bases, the J end by 0 bases, with 20 bases between. CDR3 residues: CASSPLLEGLYSNQPQHF. As DNA, the CDR3 is TGTGCCAGCAGTCCCCTATTGGAGGGGTTATATAGCAATCAGCCCCAGCATTTT.

The chain uses TRBV4-3 and TRBJ2-2; D is unclear. There are 15 residues in the CDR3. The germline CDR1 and CDR2 sequences are LGHNA and YSLEER. V was cut by 4 bases and J by 2 bases, with 11 bases left in between. The CDR3 reads CASSPSRFNTGELFF. CDR3 sequence (DNA): TGCGCCAGCAGCCCGAGTAGATTTAACACCGGGGAGCTGTTTTTT.

In this sample, this clone turned up once. The rearrangement uses TRBV3-1 (or the pseudogene TRBV3-2) and TRBJ1-5; D gene uncertain. CDR1 is LGHDT, CDR2 YNNKEL, per germline (reference sequence). CDR3 size: 17 residues. The V end was cut by 2 bases, the J end by 6 bases, with 20 bases between. CDR3 residues: CASSQPPTRPLCQPQHF. The CDR3 coding sequence is TGTGCCAGCAGCCAACCTCCTACAAGGCCCCTTTGTCAGCCCCAGCATTTT.